Each of the 19 T cell receptor beta chains below was sequenced from the same sample in a study of blood T cells in healthy people across ages. Primers used in a second PCR of about 7 to 11 cycles were a sample-barcoded 5' primer and a J-beta primer mix. TCRdb re-called the 5' RACE reads through MiXCR, storing one row per CDR3 protein. The table includes more than 1 million distinct CDR3 sequences, under 45% detected once. The specimen sequenced was blood. These TCRs come from an older woman in good health.

The CDR3 coding sequence is TGTGCCAGCCGTCCCCCGGGAGGGCAGTTCGGGCAGTTCTTC. This gives the protein CASRPPGGQFGQFF. The chain recombines TRBV5-6 with TRBJ2-1; 8 bases agree with TRBD2. Germline loops: CDR1 SGHDT, CDR2 YYEEEE. There are 14 residues in the CDR3. V shed 7 bases, J shed 12 bases, and the junction held 15 bases outside the gene matches. Together with reference TRBV5-6 and TRBJ2-1, the CDR3 gives the full variable domain: DAGVTQSPTHLIKTRGQQVTLRCSPKSGHDTVSWYQQALGQGPQFIFQYYEEEERQRGNFPDRFSGHQFPNYSSELNVNALLLGDSALYLCASRPPGGQFGQFFGPGTRLTVL.

This clonotype was observed many times. The genes are TRBV6-6 and TRBJ1-2; TRBD1 agrees at 8 bases. CDR1 MNHNY and CDR2 SVGAGI come from the germline V gene (reference sequence). This CDR3 contains 14 residues. The V gene end was trimmed by 4 bases and the J gene end by 2 bases; junction bases not matched to a gene: 3. Here the CDR3 DNA reads TGTGCCAGCAGTTCGGACAGGGACAACTATGGCTACACCTTC. Amino acid sequence: CASSSDRDNYGYTF.

V is TRBV20-1 and J is TRBJ2-3; D ambiguous. The length of the CDR3 is 14 residues. Germline loops: CDR1 DFQATT, CDR2 SNEGSKA (reference sequence). The V end lost 1 base, the J end lost 2 bases, and 10 bases lay between the germline ends. CDR3 DNA sequence: TGCAGTGCTAGAGTGCCCAGCCCCACAGATACGCAGTATTTT. Protein product: CSARVPSPTDTQYF.

The genes are TRBV20-1 and TRBJ1-1; no clear D gene. Germline V lookup: CDR1 DFQATT, CDR2 SNEGSKA (reference sequence). V lost 0 bases to trimming and J lost 4 bases, with 3 bases between them. The CDR3 runs to 11 residues. In nucleotides, the CDR3 is TGCAGTGCTAGAGATACCACTGAAGCTTTCTTT. It is translated as CSARDTTEAFF.

This clonotype is a singleton in its sample. CDR3 sequence (DNA): TGTGCCAGCAGTTTTATCCCAGAAGAGCAGTACTTC. Its translation is CASSFIPEEQYF. V and J are TRBV28 and TRBJ2-5, with D unclear. Trimming cost V 3 bases and J 11 bases, with 13 bases left between them. The CDR3 contains 12 residues. Germline-derived CDR1 and CDR2 are MDHEN and SYDVKM.

This clonotype appeared many times. This chain links TRBV13 with TRBJ2-7, with TRBD2 matching 10 bases. Germline CDR1 and CDR2: PRHDT and FYEKMQ (reference sequence). This CDR3 has 14 amino acids. The junction had 6 bases not matched to a gene; V was cut back by 4 bases and J by 6 bases. CDR3 DNA: TGTGCCAGCAGCTCCGCAGGACTAGCGGTCGAGCAGTACTTC. Protein: CASSSAGLAVEQYF.

The rearrangement links TRBV3-1 to TRBJ1-4, with a tentative D call TRBD1 (6 bases). The germline V gene has CDR1 LGHDT and CDR2 YNNKEL (reference sequence). The CDR3 runs to 16 residues. V was clipped by 0 bases and J by 6 bases, with 14 bases between them. The chain's CDR3 is CASSQDLGGNHEKLFF. CDR3 DNA: TGTGCCAGCAGCCAAGATTTGGGGGGCAATCATGAAAAACTGTTTTTT.

This clonotype was counted a few times. V gene TRBV20-1 combines with J gene TRBJ2-1; D is unclear. The V and J ends lost 0 bases and 0 bases respectively, with 12 bases between them. The CDR3 contains 16 residues. CDR1 is DFQATT, CDR2 SNEGSKA, per germline (reference sequence). The CDR3 protein is CSARDPRGVSYNEQFF. The CDR3 region has the DNA TGCAGTGCTAGAGATCCGCGCGGAGTCTCCTACAATGAGCAGTTCTTC.

Comments on this clonotype: Sequence at one end of the junction differs from germline and may be a read error. V is TRBV20-1 and J is TRBJ2-1; D remains ambiguous. The germline V gene encodes CDR1 DFQATT and CDR2 SNEGSKA (reference sequence). The CDR3 is made up of 11 amino acids. The CDR3 region is CSASEYNELFF. The CDR3 coding sequence is TGCAGTGCTAGTGAGTACAATGAGCTGTTCTTC.

CDR3 nucleotide sequence: TGTGCCAGCAGCGACCTGGGGAGGGAAAACATTCAGTACTTC. Its translation: CASSDLGRENIQYF. V and J are TRBV2 and TRBJ2-4, with TRBD2 matching 7 bases. The CDR3 loop spans 14 amino acids. The junction had 7 bases not matched to a gene; V was cut back by 6 bases and J by 5 bases. CDR1 is SNHLY, CDR2 FYNNEI, per germline.

The rearrangement links TRBV20-1 to TRBJ2-1, with TRBD2 identical over 13 bases. The CDR3 is 14 residues long. The V and J ends lost 7 bases and 7 bases, in that order; junction bases with no gene match: 7. CDR1 is DFQATT and CDR2 is SNEGSKA in the germline V gene (reference sequence). As DNA, the CDR3 is TGCAGTGGGACTAGCGGGAGATGGGGAAATGAGCAGTTCTTC. This encodes CSGTSGRWGNEQFF.

This clonotype was observed a single time. The chain uses TRBV12-3 or TRBV12-4 and TRBJ1-1; D is unresolved. V was cut by 1 base and J by 10 bases, with 10 bases left in between. The length of the CDR3 is 12 residues. CDR3 nucleotides: TGTGCCAGCAGTTTAGTCGGGGTAGGAGCTTTCTTT. Its translation is CASSLVGVGAFF.

This clonotype was counted a few times. The rearrangement uses TRBV20-1 and TRBJ2-4; 8 nucleotides agree with TRBD2. The J call is uncertain, as TRBJ2-7 better fits the DNA end. Per the germline V gene, CDR1 is DFQATT and CDR2 is SNEGSKA (reference sequence). The CDR3 has 14 amino acids. This chain's CDR3 is CSATTKREFYEQYF. CDR3 DNA sequence: TGCAGTGCTACGACGAAGCGGGAGTTCTACGAGCAGTACTTC.

The chain joins TRBV27 to TRBJ2-3; D is unclear. The CDR3 contains 15 residues. V shed 5 bases and J shed 6 bases, with 18 bases lying between them. The V gene's germline CDR1 is MNHEY and CDR2 SMNVEV (reference sequence). The CDR3 sequence: CASSQLQGEDDTQYF. DNA for the CDR3: TGTGCCAGCAGTCAACTGCAAGGAGAGGATGATACGCAGTATTTT.

To note about this clonotype: It may be a read error: a sequence one base away is much more abundant. The rearrangement uses TRBV7-2 and TRBJ2-5; TRBD1 aligns across 7 bases. The ends lost 5 bases at V and 5 bases at J; junction bases unmatched: 8. CDR1 is SGHTA and CDR2 is FQGNSA in the germline V gene. This CDR3 has 14 amino acids. The CDR3 loop reads CASSGDSPGETQYF. DNA of the CDR3: TGTGCCAGCAGCGGGGACAGCCCAGGGGAGACCCAGTACTTC.

This clonotype was seen a handful of times. This sequence joins TRBV3-1 and TRBJ2-5; no definite D call. There are 11 residues in the CDR3. V was cut by 0 bases and J by 11 bases, with 7 bases left in between. Germline V lookup: CDR1 LGHDT, CDR2 YNNKEL (reference sequence). The CDR3 spells CASSQDERQYF. CDR3 DNA sequence: TGTGCCAGCAGCCAAGATGAGCGACAGTACTTC.

This clonotype was seen only a few times. This chain joins TRBV28 and TRBJ2-7; 12 bases line up with TRBD2. With V trimmed by 3 bases and J by 1 base, 13 bases remained unmatched. The CDR3 consists of 19 residues. Germline V gene data show CDR1 as MDHEN and CDR2 as SYDVKM. The CDR3 sequence: CASSLVLRLAGELSYEQYF. The CDR3 region has the DNA TGTGCCAGCAGTTTGGTACTTCGACTAGCGGGAGAGCTATCCTACGAGCAGTACTTC.

As regards this clonotype: The junction shows a germline mismatch at one end, possibly a read error. The CDR3 nucleotides read TGTGCCAGCAGTGGTTTGTCGGTCTCCTACGGGCAGTACTTC. Translated, it gives CASSGLSVSYGQYF. The V and J genes are TRBV6-2 or TRBV6-3 and TRBJ2-7; D gene ambiguous. The length of the CDR3 is 14 residues. CDR1 MNHEY and CDR2 SVGEGT come from the germline V gene.

This clonotype was counted a few times. The chain recombines TRBV7-9 with TRBJ2-1; TRBD1 aligns across 7 bases. This CDR3 contains 13 residues. V shed 5 bases, J shed 7 bases, and the junction held 5 bases outside the gene matches. Germline CDR1 reads SEHNR; CDR2 reads FQNEAQ (reference sequence). This CDR3 is CASSPDRENEQFF. CDR3 bases: TGTGCCAGCAGCCCAGACAGGGAGAATGAGCAGTTCTTC.